These 4 T cell receptor beta chains share one sample of origin, sequenced in a study of cytomegalovirus exposure and HLA in healthy donors. The assay was immunoSEQ multiplex PCR, and TCRdb's table has in-frame clones only and misses some. The table records over 200,000 clones, approximately 88% of them present only once. The sample consisted of PBMCs. These receptors all stem from a woman aged 25 to 39 in good health and CMV-seropositive.

This clone occurred a few times. This sequence joins TRBV5-6 and TRBJ2-7; the D gene is possibly TRBD1 (6 bases). The V gene lost 2 bases and the J gene lost 0 bases, with 18 bases spanning the gap. Germline V gene sequence: CDR1 SGHDT, CDR2 YYEEEE. The CDR3 spans 17 residues. The CDR3 spells CASSLPPDRISSYEQYF. The CDR3 nucleotides read TGTGCCAGCAGCTTACCTCCCGACAGGATAAGCTCCTACGAGCAGTACTTC.

The chain combines TRBV12-5 with TRBJ1-2; no reliable D call. The ends were cut back, 6 bases at V and 4 bases at J, with 6 bases in the middle. There are 11 residues in the CDR3. Germline CDR1 reads LGHNT; CDR2 reads FRNRAP. The CDR3 protein is CASGLSYGYTF. CDR3 DNA: TGTGCTAGTGGACTCTCCTATGGCTACACCTTC.

This clone appeared a single time. Distinct nucleotide sequences in the sample also encode this CDR3. This chain joins TRBV30 and TRBJ1-5, with 10 bases aligning to TRBD1. Trimming took 1 base from V and 6 from J; bases not matched to a gene: 3. The CDR3 has 14 residues. Germline CDR1 and CDR2: GTSNPN and SVGIG (reference sequence). This chain's CDR3 is CAWSAGQGSQPQHF. In DNA, the CDR3 is TGTGCCTGGAGTGCGGGACAGGGGAGTCAGCCCCAGCATTTT.

The V and J genes are TRBV25-1 and TRBJ1-1; no definite D call. With 1 base removed from V and 0 bases from J, the gap between germline ends came to 15 bases. Germline V CDR1 and CDR2: MGHDK, SYGVNS. CDR3 size: 17 residues. The CDR3 loop is CASSESPVRFMNTEAFF. The CDR3 nucleotides are TGTGCCAGCAGTGAATCCCCGGTACGCTTCATGAACACTGAAGCTTTCTTT.